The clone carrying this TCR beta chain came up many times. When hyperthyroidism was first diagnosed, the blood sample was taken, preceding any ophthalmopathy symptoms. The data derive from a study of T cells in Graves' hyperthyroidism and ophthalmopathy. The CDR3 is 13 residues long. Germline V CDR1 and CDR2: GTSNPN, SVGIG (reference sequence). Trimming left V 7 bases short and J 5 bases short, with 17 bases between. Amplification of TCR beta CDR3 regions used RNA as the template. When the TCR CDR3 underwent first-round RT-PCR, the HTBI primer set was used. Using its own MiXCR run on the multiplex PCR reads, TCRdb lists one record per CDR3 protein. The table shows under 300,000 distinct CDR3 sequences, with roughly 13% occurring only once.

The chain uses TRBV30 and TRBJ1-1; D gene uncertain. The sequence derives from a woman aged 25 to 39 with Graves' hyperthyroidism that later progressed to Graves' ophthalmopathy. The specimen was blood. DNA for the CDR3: TGTGCCTCAAGGGTTGGCGTTGGGACTGAAGCTTTCTTT. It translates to CASRVGVGTEAFF.